These T cell receptor beta chains were read from a single sample in a study of Ad26.COV2.S vaccination and SARS-CoV-2 variants. Assay: immunoSEQ multiplex PCR; the TCRdb copy retains only in-frame clones and omits some. The table has around 370,000 clones, approximately 81% seen once. The sample in question was peripheral blood, obtained in a trial of Ad26.COV2.S vaccine versus placebo. The receptors shown here come from a person between 18 and 60 years old who received the Ad26.COV2.S COVID-19 vaccine or a placebo. The CDR3 runs from the conserved cysteine through the conserved F or W. Fields, in order: D gene, V gene, J gene, clone size, CDR3 protein, CDR3 DNA. The D gene is left open where the match is weak. Clone sizes are given selectively: once, few, many, or a class where the clone is expanded.

d_gene: TRBD1
v_gene: TRBV10-3
j_gene: TRBJ2-1
abundance: -
CDR3aa: CAISPGTGVAEQFF
CDR3nt: TGTGCCATCAGTCCCGGGACAGGGGTAGCTGAGCAGTTCTTC

d_gene: -
v_gene: TRBV4-1
j_gene: TRBJ2-3
abundance: -
CDR3aa: CASSQPVTDTQYF
CDR3nt: TGCGCCAGCAGCCAACCCGTAACAGATACGCAGTATTTT

d_gene: -
v_gene: TRBV7-2
j_gene: TRBJ2-3
abundance: once
CDR3aa: CASSLMAASRGTQYF
CDR3nt: TGTGCCAGCAGCTTGATGGCTGCCTCCCGAGGGACGCAGTATTTT

d_gene: TRBD2
v_gene: TRBV2
j_gene: TRBJ2-7
abundance: many
CDR3aa: CASRRLAGGIGEQYF
CDR3nt: TGTGCCAGCAGGCGACTAGCGGGAGGGATCGGCGAGCAGTACTTC

d_gene: TRBD2
v_gene: TRBV7-9
j_gene: TRBJ2-1
abundance: few
CDR3aa: CASIGLAGYNEQFF
CDR3nt: TGTGCCAGCATCGGGCTAGCGGGCTACAATGAGCAGTTCTTC

d_gene: TRBD1
v_gene: TRBV12-5
j_gene: TRBJ2-3
abundance: once
CDR3aa: CASGLTGYGTDTQYF
CDR3nt: TGTGCTAGTGGCTTGACAGGGTACGGCACAGATACGCAGTATTTT

d_gene: -
v_gene: TRBV6-2/TRBV6-3
j_gene: TRBJ1-2
abundance: -
CDR3aa: CASSYPYHRKSNYGYTF
CDR3nt: TGTGCCAGCAGTTACCCGTATCACAGGAAATCTAACTATGGCTACACCTTC

d_gene: TRBD2
v_gene: TRBV2
j_gene: TRBJ2-1
abundance: -
CDR3aa: CASSLSGRDNEQFF
CDR3nt: TGTGCCAGCAGTCTCAGCGGGAGGGACAATGAGCAGTTCTTC

d_gene: -
v_gene: TRBV7-8
j_gene: TRBJ2-5
abundance: -
CDR3aa: CASSWGPRQETQYF
CDR3nt: TGTGCCAGCAGTTGGGGACCTCGCCAAGAGACCCAGTACTTC

d_gene: -
v_gene: TRBV30
j_gene: TRBJ2-1
abundance: -
CDR3aa: CAWATGRQFF
CDR3nt: TGTGCCTGGGCCACGGGAAGACAGTTCTTC

d_gene: -
v_gene: TRBV10-3
j_gene: TRBJ2-3
abundance: once
CDR3aa: CAISEGTSGGNTQYF
CDR3nt: TGTGCCATCAGTGAGGGGACCTCTGGAGGGAATACGCAGTATTTT

d_gene: TRBD2
v_gene: TRBV9
j_gene: TRBJ2-2
abundance: -
CDR3aa: CASSVELGDGRGRAVNTGELFF
CDR3nt: TGTGCCAGCAGCGTAGAATTAGGGGATGGAAGAGGGAGGGCCGTGAACACCGGGGAGCTGTTTTTT

d_gene: -
v_gene: TRBV7-9
j_gene: TRBJ1-5
abundance: -
CDR3aa: CASSLAGDSNQPQHF
CDR3nt: TGTGCCAGCAGCTTAGCAGGGGATAGCAATCAGCCCCAGCATTTT

d_gene: TRBD2
v_gene: TRBV2
j_gene: TRBJ2-3
abundance: -
CDR3aa: CASTPSLAGGSDTQYF
CDR3nt: TGTGCCAGCACTCCCTCACTAGCGGGGGGATCAGATACGCAGTATTTT

d_gene: TRBD2
v_gene: TRBV5-1
j_gene: TRBJ2-1
abundance: -
CDR3aa: CASSLASSGRANEQFF
CDR3nt: TGCGCCAGCAGCTTGGCGTCCAGCGGGAGGGCCAATGAGCAGTTCTTC

d_gene: TRBD1
v_gene: TRBV7-2
j_gene: TRBJ2-2
abundance: many
CDR3aa: CASGTGVSGELFF
CDR3nt: TGTGCCAGCGGGACAGGGGTTTCCGGGGAGCTGTTTTTT

d_gene: -
v_gene: TRBV7-2
j_gene: TRBJ2-7
abundance: -
CDR3aa: CASSWTELREQYF
CDR3nt: TGTGCCAGCAGCTGGACAGAGTTACGTGAGCAGTACTTC

d_gene: TRBD2
v_gene: TRBV3-1/TRBV3-2
j_gene: TRBJ2-3
abundance: -
CDR3aa: CASSYSGARSTDTQYF
CDR3nt: TGTGCCAGCAGCTATAGCGGGGCTCGTAGCACAGATACGCAGTATTTT

d_gene: TRBD1
v_gene: TRBV2
j_gene: TRBJ1-6
abundance: -
CDR3aa: CASSEAGGLISSPLHF
CDR3nt: TGTGCCAGCAGTGAGGCAGGGGGCTTGATTAGTTCACCCCTCCACTTT

d_gene: TRBD1
v_gene: TRBV6-5
j_gene: TRBJ1-2
abundance: -
CDR3aa: CASSSTGDGYGYTF
CDR3nt: TGTGCCAGCAGTTCCACAGGGGATGGCTATGGCTACACCTTC

d_gene: TRBD2
v_gene: TRBV29-1
j_gene: TRBJ2-3
abundance: -
CDR3aa: CSVGLPLTDTQYF
CDR3nt: TGCAGCGTGGGACTACCCCTCACAGATACGCAGTATTTT

d_gene: -
v_gene: TRBV7-2
j_gene: TRBJ1-4
abundance: -
CDR3aa: CASSLLGLDEKLFF
CDR3nt: TGTGCCAGCAGCTTGTTGGGGCTGGATGAAAAACTGTTTTTT

d_gene: -
v_gene: TRBV30
j_gene: TRBJ2-2
abundance: -
CDR3aa: CAWSVLPGELFF
CDR3nt: TGTGCCTGGAGTGTATTGCCCGGGGAGCTGTTTTTT

d_gene: -
v_gene: TRBV18
j_gene: TRBJ2-3
abundance: -
CDR3aa: CASSPQEYTDTQYF
CDR3nt: TGTGCCAGCTCACCGCAGGAATACACAGATACGCAGTATTTT

d_gene: -
v_gene: TRBV5-1
j_gene: TRBJ2-5
abundance: -
CDR3aa: CASSRVGDETQYF
CDR3nt: TGCGCCAGCAGCAGAGTGGGAGATGAGACCCAGTACTTC

d_gene: -
v_gene: TRBV2
j_gene: TRBJ2-3
abundance: -
CDR3aa: CASSEAGASKLDTQYF
CDR3nt: TGTGCCAGCAGTGAAGCTGGGGCTAGTAAATTAGATACGCAGTATTTT

d_gene: -
v_gene: TRBV6-2/TRBV6-3
j_gene: TRBJ2-5
abundance: -
CDR3aa: CASSYGAGPQETQYF
CDR3nt: TGTGCCAGCAGTTACGGAGCCGGCCCCCAAGAGACCCAGTACTTC

d_gene: -
v_gene: TRBV4-3
j_gene: TRBJ1-2
abundance: -
CDR3aa: CASSQDGIGYGYTF
CDR3nt: TGCGCCAGCAGCCAAGATGGAATAGGCTATGGCTACACCTTC

d_gene: -
v_gene: TRBV5-4
j_gene: TRBJ2-5
abundance: -
CDR3aa: CASSLGDTAGETQYF
CDR3nt: TGTGCCAGCAGCTTAGGGGACACGGCGGGGGAGACCCAGTACTTC

d_gene: -
v_gene: TRBV14
j_gene: TRBJ1-2
abundance: -
CDR3aa: CASSPREASNYGYTF
CDR3nt: TGTGCCAGCAGCCCCCGGGAGGCGTCTAACTATGGCTACACCTTC

d_gene: -
v_gene: TRBV5-7
j_gene: TRBJ1-2
abundance: few
CDR3aa: CASSLVSLWGYTF
CDR3nt: TGTGCCAGCAGCTTGGTTTCGTTGTGGGGCTACACCTTC

d_gene: TRBD2
v_gene: TRBV20-1
j_gene: TRBJ2-6
abundance: -
CDR3aa: CSASELAGGRRANVLTF
CDR3nt: TGCAGTGCTAGTGAGCTAGCGGGAGGGCGTCGGGCCAACGTCCTGACTTTC

d_gene: -
v_gene: TRBV6-6
j_gene: TRBJ2-5
abundance: -
CDR3aa: CASSYDETQYF
CDR3nt: TGTGCCAGCAGTTACGACGAGACCCAGTACTTC

d_gene: -
v_gene: TRBV6-2/TRBV6-3
j_gene: TRBJ1-1
abundance: many
CDR3aa: CASSYSGGNTEAFF
CDR3nt: TGTGCCAGCAGTTACTCAGGCGGGAACACTGAAGCTTTCTTT

d_gene: -
v_gene: TRBV5-1
j_gene: TRBJ2-7
abundance: -
CDR3aa: CASSSASELHEQYF
CDR3nt: TGCGCCAGCAGCTCCGCCTCAGAACTCCACGAGCAGTACTTC

d_gene: TRBD2
v_gene: TRBV2
j_gene: TRBJ2-1
abundance: -
CDR3aa: CASTRQLAGVKGSNEQFF
CDR3nt: TGTGCCAGCACCCGGCAGCTAGCGGGAGTTAAGGGTAGCAATGAGCAGTTCTTC

d_gene: TRBD1
v_gene: TRBV27
j_gene: TRBJ2-7
abundance: -
CDR3aa: CASSYRGSYEQYF
CDR3nt: TGTGCCAGCAGTTACAGGGGCTCCTACGAGCAGTACTTC

d_gene: -
v_gene: TRBV11-2
j_gene: TRBJ1-2
abundance: -
CDR3aa: CASSSLLGGGYGYTF
CDR3nt: TGTGCCAGCAGCTCCCTATTGGGGGGGGGCTATGGCTACACCTTC

d_gene: TRBD2
v_gene: TRBV6-2/TRBV6-3
j_gene: TRBJ2-7
abundance: few
CDR3aa: CASSKGLAGTMQYF
CDR3nt: TGTGCCAGCAGTAAGGGACTAGCGGGGACGATGCAGTACTTC

d_gene: TRBD1
v_gene: TRBV14
j_gene: TRBJ1-3
abundance: -
CDR3aa: CASSGDRGAGNTIYF
CDR3nt: TGTGCCAGCAGCGGGGACAGGGGAGCTGGAAACACCATATATTTT

d_gene: -
v_gene: TRBV15
j_gene: TRBJ2-7
abundance: -
CDR3aa: CATGDTSWMYEQYF
CDR3nt: TGTGCCACCGGGGATACTAGCTGGATGTACGAGCAGTACTTC

d_gene: -
v_gene: TRBV10-1
j_gene: TRBJ2-3
abundance: -
CDR3aa: CASSGDGGDTQYF
CDR3nt: TGCGCCAGCAGTGGAGACGGGGGAGATACGCAGTATTTT

d_gene: TRBD2
v_gene: TRBV7-9
j_gene: TRBJ2-2
abundance: -
CDR3aa: CASRTRGLAKGTGELFF
CDR3nt: TGTGCCAGCAGGACGCGGGGACTAGCCAAGGGCACCGGGGAGCTGTTTTTT

d_gene: TRBD1
v_gene: TRBV24-1
j_gene: TRBJ1-2
abundance: -
CDR3aa: CATSDLRGLCGYTF
CDR3nt: TGTGCCACCAGTGACCTCAGGGGGCTCTGTGGCTACACCTTC

d_gene: -
v_gene: TRBV28
j_gene: TRBJ1-3
abundance: -
CDR3aa: CASSLGQNTYFKDF
CDR3nt: TGTGCCAGCAGTTTAGGACAGAACACCTACTTCAAGGATTTT